A single sample gave rise to the 15 T cell receptor beta chains below, sequenced in a study of Ad26.COV2.S vaccination and SARS-CoV-2 variants. The repertoire was sequenced with immunoSEQ multiplex PCR; TCRdb's copy has only in-frame clones and lacks some. The profile shows nearly 95,000 clones, 82% of them singletons. Sequencing used peripheral blood, obtained after recovery from COVID-19. The receptors here all came from a human donor who had recovered from COVID-19.

The chain employs TRBV28 and TRBJ2-1, with D maybe TRBD2 (5 bases). Germline V gene lookup returns CDR1 MDHEN and CDR2 SYDVKM. The CDR3 is 11 residues long. Trimming stripped 8 bases from V and 3 bases from J, with 5 bases between. CDR3 coding DNA: TGTGCCAGCGGGAGCTACAATGAGCAGTTCTTC. Translation: CASGSYNEQFF.

J is TRBJ1-2 and V is TRBV11-3; D might be TRBD1 (6 bases). The V end lost 5 bases, the J end lost 3 bases, and 19 bases lay between the germline ends. CDR1 and CDR2 from the germline V gene are SGHNT and YENEEA. CDR3 length equals 16 residues. CDR3 in amino acids: CASSVHSLGQHYGYTF. In DNA, the CDR3 is TGTGCCAGCAGCGTGCACTCTCTTGGACAGCACTATGGCTACACCTTC.

This chain links TRBV13 with TRBJ2-7; 10 nucleotides agree with TRBD1. The CDR3 has 14 amino acids. V lost 4 bases, J lost 5 bases, and 5 bases stayed unmatched. Germline loops: CDR1 PRHDT, CDR2 FYEKMQ (reference sequence). CDR3 sequence (DNA): TGTGCCAGCAGCTCGACAGGGGGCATCAACGAGCAGTACTTC. Translation gives CASSSTGGINEQYF.

This clone has a handful of counts. The chain couples TRBV28 to TRBJ2-7; 11 bases are shared with TRBD1. Germline V lookup: CDR1 MDHEN, CDR2 SYDVKM. Unmatched junction bases numbered 11, after V lost 10 bases and J lost 3 bases. The CDR3 is 15 residues long. CDR3 nucleotides: TGTGCCACCGCCTGGGGGACAGGGGGGCACTACGAGCAGTACTTC. Translating it yields CATAWGTGGHYEQYF.

This clone turned up a few times. V and J are TRBV24-1 and TRBJ2-7; maybe TRBD2 (6 bases). V dropped 5 bases and J dropped 1 base, with 14 bases sitting between them. The germline CDR1 and CDR2 sequences are KGHDR and SFDVKD. The CDR3 length is 15 residues. CDR3 bases: TGTGCCACCAGTGGTAATACGGGAGATTCCTACGAGCAGTACTTC. It yields the protein CATSGNTGDSYEQYF.

At least ten counts were recorded for this clone. V gene TRBV4-2 combines with J gene TRBJ2-1; TRBD1 might be the D (6 bases). The CDR3 extends over 15 amino acids. CDR1 and CDR2 from the germline V gene are LGHNA and YNFKEQ. Trimming shortened V by 7 bases and J by 4 bases, and 17 bases separated the two germline ends. The CDR3 region is CASTYRLTGYNEQFF. The CDR3 nucleotides read TGTGCCAGCACCTATAGGCTAACAGGGTACAATGAGCAGTTCTTC.

The chain joins TRBV19 to TRBJ2-7, with D perhaps being TRBD1 or TRBD2 (5 bases each). The germline CDR1 and CDR2 sequences are LNHDA and SQIVND (reference sequence). The CDR3 extends over 14 amino acids. V was shortened by 3 bases and J by 3 bases, with 12 bases between the two germline ends. CDR3 residues: CASSIEGKRYEQYF. The CDR3 DNA reads TGTGCCAGTAGTATCGAGGGGAAGCGCTACGAGCAGTACTTC.

This chain links TRBV5-1 with TRBJ1-1; D not resolved. The ends were cut back, 4 bases at V and 4 bases at J, with 20 bases in the middle. This CDR3 has 16 residues. CDR1 and CDR2 from the germline V gene are SGHRS and YFSETQ. CDR3 sequence (DNA): TGCGCCAGCAGCCTGGACTCGCTACCCCCCGGCACTGAAGCTTTCTTT. Its translation is CASSLDSLPPGTEAFF. Drawing the rest from reference TRBV5-1 and TRBJ1-1, the complete variable domain is KAGVTQTPRYLIKTRGQQVTLSCSPISGHRSVSWYQQTPGQGLQFLFEYFSETQRNKGNFPGRFSGRQFSNSRSEMNVSTLELGDSALYLCASSLDSLPPGTEAFFGQGTRLTVV.

This clone has a handful of counts. The chain uses TRBV5-5 and TRBJ2-2; TRBD2 agrees at 9 bases. V dropped 3 bases and J dropped 1; count of bases not matched to a gene: 7. CDR3 length equals 17 residues. Germline lookup yields CDR1 SGHKS and CDR2 YYEKEE (reference sequence). DNA of the CDR3: TGTGCCAGCAGCTCCCCTGGACTAGCGCTGAACACCGGGGAGCTGTTTTTT. As protein: CASSSPGLALNTGELFF.

The CDR3 here is CASSLKSVHEQFF. In DNA form, the CDR3 reads TGTGCCAGCAGTCTTAAGTCGGTCCATGAGCAGTTCTTC. The rearrangement joins TRBV27 to TRBJ2-1, with D unresolved. V lost 5 bases and J lost 8, with 13 bases in between. This CDR3 has 13 residues. Germline assignment: CDR1 MNHEY and CDR2 SMNVEV (reference sequence).

The rearrangement uses TRBV5-4 and TRBJ2-1; TRBD2 is a possible D gene (6 bases). Germline CDR1 and CDR2: SGHNT and YYREEE (reference sequence). Trimming stripped 4 bases from V and 8 bases from J, with 19 bases between. CDR3 length equals 15 residues. The CDR3 DNA reads as TGTGCCAGCAGCCCCCAGCGGGTCGGGGTGGATGAGCAGTTCTTC. Translated: CASSPQRVGVDEQFF.

This clone showed up just a few times. The gene calls are TRBV2 and TRBJ1-1, with TRBD1 as a possible D gene (6 bases). In germline, CDR1 is SNHLY, CDR2 FYNNEI. The CDR3 spans 14 residues. Trimming took 7 bases from V and 0 from J, leaving 12 bases between them. In DNA form, the CDR3 reads TGTGCCAGCAACACCGGGACATTGAACACTGAAGCTTTCTTT. Its protein product is CASNTGTLNTEAFF.

This clone was counted a single time. V gene TRBV28 combines with J gene TRBJ1-1; tentative D call: TRBD1 (5 bases). V lost 5 bases, J lost 3 bases, and 19 bases lay in between. The CDR3 contains 16 residues. The germline V gene has CDR1 MDHEN and CDR2 SYDVKM. The CDR3 region has the DNA TGTGCCAGCAGTCCCGCGGGAGGGGCTTGGGACACTGAAGCTTTCTTT. Its translation is CASSPAGGAWDTEAFF.

This chain links TRBV19 with TRBJ1-2, with a possible D match to TRBD1 (5 bases). Germline loops: CDR1 LNHDA, CDR2 SQIVND (reference sequence). There are 14 residues in the CDR3. V lost 3 bases and J lost 7, with 15 bases in between. The CDR3 bases are TGTGCCAGTAGTATTCAGTGGCAGGGCAGTGGCTACACCTTC. It translates to CASSIQWQGSGYTF.

This clone turned up a few times. The chain uses TRBV7-2 and TRBJ2-1, with TRBD2 identical over 13 bases. Germline loops: CDR1 SGHTA, CDR2 FQGNSA. This CDR3 is 16 amino acids long. The V gene end was trimmed by 6 bases and the J gene end by 9 bases; junction bases not matched to a gene: 11. The CDR3 loop is CASSPLAGGPYFEQFF. The CDR3 DNA reads as TGTGCCAGCAGTCCACTAGCGGGAGGGCCTTACTTTGAGCAGTTCTTC.